The present entry profiles one T cell receptor (beta chain) with its context. The CDR3 carries no conserved terminal phenylalanine or tryptophan, so it likely arises from a read error. Random hexamers primed reverse transcription of roughly 0.5 to 1 ug RNA. The immunoSEQ assay covered 54 Vbeta and 13 Jbeta segments for CDR3. In TCRdb, the immunoSEQ multiplex PCR reads were re-called with MiXCR into one record per CDR3 protein. The sample includes about 190,000 distinct CDR3 sequences, about 93% seen only once; the top ten take around 0.1%. Germline V gene lookup returns CDR1 SEHNR and CDR2 FQNEAQ (reference sequence). V was cut by 3 bases and J by 12 bases, with 12 bases left in between. The CDR3 is made up of 12 amino acids. This sample stems from a study of CD8 T cells in Susac syndrome.

The TCR sequence derives from a human donor in good health. This rearrangement joins TRBV7-9 to TRBJ2-1, with D perhaps matching TRBD2 (5 bases). Sequencing was carried out using CD4+ T cells from PBMCs. The DNA of the CDR3 is TGTGCCAGCAGCTTGGACTCCTGGGGGCAGTTCGTC. Translation gives CASSLDSWGQFV.